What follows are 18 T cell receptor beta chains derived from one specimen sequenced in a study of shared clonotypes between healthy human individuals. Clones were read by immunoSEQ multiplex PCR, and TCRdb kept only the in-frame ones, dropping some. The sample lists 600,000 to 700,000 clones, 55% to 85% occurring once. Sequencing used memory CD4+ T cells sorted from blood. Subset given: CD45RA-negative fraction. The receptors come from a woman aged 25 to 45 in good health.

The CDR3 sequence is CASRSDRDTDTQYF. CDR3 sequence (DNA): TGTGCCAGCAGATCGGACAGAGACACAGATACGCAGTATTTT. The chain carries TRBV6-6 and TRBJ2-3; maybe TRBD1 (6 bases). The CDR3 is 14 residues long. CDR1 is MNHNY and CDR2 is SVGAGI in the germline V gene (reference sequence). V was clipped by 6 bases and J by 2 bases, with 12 bases between them.

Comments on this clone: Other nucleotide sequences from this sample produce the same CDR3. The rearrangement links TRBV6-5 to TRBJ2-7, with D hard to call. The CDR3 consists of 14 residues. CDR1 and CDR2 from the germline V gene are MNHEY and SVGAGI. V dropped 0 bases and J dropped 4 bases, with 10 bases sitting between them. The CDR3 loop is CASSYSLTDYEQYF. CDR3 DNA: TGTGCCAGCAGTTACTCGCTTACAGATTACGAGCAGTACTTC.

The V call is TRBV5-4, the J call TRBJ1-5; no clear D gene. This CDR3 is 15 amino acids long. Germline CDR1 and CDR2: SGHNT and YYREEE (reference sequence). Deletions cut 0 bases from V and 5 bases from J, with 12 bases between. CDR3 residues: CASSLAPATDQPQHF. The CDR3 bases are TGTGCCAGCAGCTTGGCCCCGGCCACAGATCAGCCCCAGCATTTT.

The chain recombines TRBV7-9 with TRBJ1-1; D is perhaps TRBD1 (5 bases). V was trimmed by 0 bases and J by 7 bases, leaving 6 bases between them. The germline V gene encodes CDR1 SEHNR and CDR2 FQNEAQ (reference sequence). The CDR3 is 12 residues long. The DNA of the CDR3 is TGTGCCAGCAGCTTAGCGGGGGGTGAAGCTTTCTTT. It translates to CASSLAGGEAFF.

The CDR3 reads CASTDGQDRGYGYTF. The CDR3 DNA follows: TGTGCCAGCACCGATGGACAGGATCGGGGCTATGGCTACACCTTC. The chain recombines TRBV5-6 with TRBJ1-2; 7 nucleotides align to TRBD1. Losses at the gene ends were 6 bases for V and 4 bases for J; bases not matched to a gene: 12. The CDR3 is made up of 15 amino acids. Per the germline V gene, CDR1 is SGHDT and CDR2 is YYEEEE.

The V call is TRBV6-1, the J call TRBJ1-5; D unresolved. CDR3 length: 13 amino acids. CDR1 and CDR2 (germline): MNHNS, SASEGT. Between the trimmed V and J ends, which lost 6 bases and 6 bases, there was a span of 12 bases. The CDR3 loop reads CASRPLVGQPQHF. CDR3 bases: TGTGCCAGCAGACCGCTGGTAGGTCAGCCCCAGCATTTT.

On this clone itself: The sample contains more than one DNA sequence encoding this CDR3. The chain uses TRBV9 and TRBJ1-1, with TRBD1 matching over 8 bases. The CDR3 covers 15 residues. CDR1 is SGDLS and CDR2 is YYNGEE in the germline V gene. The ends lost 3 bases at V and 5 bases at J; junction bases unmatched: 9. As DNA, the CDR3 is TGTGCCAGCAGCGGCCCAGGGGGCGGAGGGACTGAAGCTTTCTTT. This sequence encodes CASSGPGGGGTEAFF.

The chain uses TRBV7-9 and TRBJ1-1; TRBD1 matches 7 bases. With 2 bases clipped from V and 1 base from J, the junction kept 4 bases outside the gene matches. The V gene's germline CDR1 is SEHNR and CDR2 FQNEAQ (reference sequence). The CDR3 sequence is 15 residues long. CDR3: CASSLQGERNTEAFF. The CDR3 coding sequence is TGTGCCAGCAGCTTACAGGGGGAAAGGAACACTGAAGCTTTCTTT.

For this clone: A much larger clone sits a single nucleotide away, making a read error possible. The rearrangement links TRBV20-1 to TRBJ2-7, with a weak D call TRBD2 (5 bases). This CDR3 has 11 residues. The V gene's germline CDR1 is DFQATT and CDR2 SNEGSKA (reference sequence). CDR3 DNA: TGCAGTGCTCAGGACTTCTACGAGCAGTGCTTC. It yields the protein CSAQDFYEQCF.

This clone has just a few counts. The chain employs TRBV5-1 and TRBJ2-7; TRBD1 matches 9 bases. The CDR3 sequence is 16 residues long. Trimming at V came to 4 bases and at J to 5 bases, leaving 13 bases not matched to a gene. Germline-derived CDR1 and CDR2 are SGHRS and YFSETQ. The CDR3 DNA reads TGCGCCAGCAGCCCCGGGAGACAGGGGGTTTCCCACGAGCAGTACTTC. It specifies CASSPGRQGVSHEQYF.

This CDR3 is CASSPAAEKEQFF. CDR3 coding DNA: TGTGCCAGCAGTCCAGCGGCCGAAAAAGAGCAGTTCTTC. The V and J genes are TRBV6-4 and TRBJ2-1; possible D gene TRBD2, 5 bases. Deletions cut 5 bases from V and 10 bases from J, with 15 bases between. Germline V gives CDR1 MRHNA, CDR2 SNTAGT. The CDR3 has 13 residues.

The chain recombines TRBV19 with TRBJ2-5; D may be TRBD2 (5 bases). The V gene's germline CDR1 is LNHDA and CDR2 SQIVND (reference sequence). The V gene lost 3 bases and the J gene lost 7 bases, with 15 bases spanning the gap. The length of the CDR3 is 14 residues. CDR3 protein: CASSISGSGGTQYF. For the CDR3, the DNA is TGTGCCAGTAGTATTTCGGGGAGCGGAGGGACCCAGTACTTC.

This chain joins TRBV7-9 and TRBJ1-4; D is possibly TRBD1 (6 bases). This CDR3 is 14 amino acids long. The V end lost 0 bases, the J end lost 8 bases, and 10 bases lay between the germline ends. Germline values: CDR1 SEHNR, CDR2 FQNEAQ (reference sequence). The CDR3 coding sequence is TGTGCCAGCAGCTTAGCCAGGGGAGGCGAAAAACTGTTTTTT. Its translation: CASSLARGGEKLFF.

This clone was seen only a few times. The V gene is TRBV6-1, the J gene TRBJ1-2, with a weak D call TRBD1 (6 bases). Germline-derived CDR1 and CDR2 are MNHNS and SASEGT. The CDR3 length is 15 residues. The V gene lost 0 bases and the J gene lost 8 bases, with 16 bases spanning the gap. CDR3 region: CASSEARGGALGYTF. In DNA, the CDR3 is TGTGCCAGCAGTGAAGCACGGGGGGGCGCGTTGGGCTACACCTTC.

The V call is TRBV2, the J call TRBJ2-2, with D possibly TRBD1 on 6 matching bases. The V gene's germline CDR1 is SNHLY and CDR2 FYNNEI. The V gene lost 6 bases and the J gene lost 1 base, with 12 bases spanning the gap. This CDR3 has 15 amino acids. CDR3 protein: CASSATGMNTGELFF. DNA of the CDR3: TGTGCCAGCAGCGCAACAGGGATGAACACCGGGGAGCTGTTTTTT.

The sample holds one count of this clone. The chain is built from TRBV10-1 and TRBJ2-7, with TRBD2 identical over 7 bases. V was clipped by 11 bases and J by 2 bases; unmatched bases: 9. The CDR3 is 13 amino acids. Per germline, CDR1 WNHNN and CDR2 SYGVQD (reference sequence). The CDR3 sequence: CAPWSGNPYEQYF. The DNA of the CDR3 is TGCGCCCCTTGGAGCGGGAATCCCTACGAGCAGTACTTC.

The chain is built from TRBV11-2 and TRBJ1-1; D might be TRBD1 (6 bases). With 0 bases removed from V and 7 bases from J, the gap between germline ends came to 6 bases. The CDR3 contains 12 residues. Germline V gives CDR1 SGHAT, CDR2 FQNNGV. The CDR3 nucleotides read TGTGCCAGCAGCTTAGAAGGGGGTGAAGCTTTCTTT. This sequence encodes CASSLEGGEAFF.

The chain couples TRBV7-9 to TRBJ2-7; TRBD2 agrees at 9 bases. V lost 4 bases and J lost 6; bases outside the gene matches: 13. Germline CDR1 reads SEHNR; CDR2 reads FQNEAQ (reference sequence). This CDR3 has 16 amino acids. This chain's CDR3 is CASSYSPGREGSEQYF. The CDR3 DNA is TGTGCCAGCAGCTATAGTCCTGGGCGGGAGGGTAGCGAGCAGTACTTC.